The source of this TCR beta chain is a study of blood T cell repertoires in COVID-19. Study-level information: Samples of COVID-19 (acute and convalescent) were obtained from the United States, Italy and Spain. Sources were T cells, B-cell-depleted T cells, or PBMCs; the material itself was cDNA or gDNA.

The V gene's germline CDR1 is MGHDK and CDR2 SYGVNS. Trimming cost V 4 bases and J 11 bases; bases outside gene matches: 17. The CDR3 extends over 16 amino acids. In the source study's methods: Cell counts per sample came from amplifying reference gene primers. Sequenced by immunoSEQ multiplex PCR; TCRdb stores in-frame clones only, minus some. V and J calls and clone size are given by that table; D and trimming were obtained from the DNA. Of 200,000 or so clones in the sample, approximately 90% were seen once. This chain connects TRBV25-1 to TRBJ2-3; 8 bases map to TRBD2. Sequencing was done on a sample of peripheral blood. This receptor was identified in a man aged 65-85 years with acute or convalescent COVID-19. The CDR3 DNA sequence: TGTGCCAGCAGTGCTAGCGGCGGGAGGCAACTTTACAAGCAGTATTTT. Its protein product is CASSASGGRQLYKQYF.